This is a list of T cell receptor beta chains from one sample in a study of spatial heterogeneity in lung cancer. TCRdb re-called the 5' RACE reads with MiXCR, one entry per CDR3 protein. This table has roughly 48,000 distinct CDR3 sequences, roughly 5.2% appearing once. Specimen: PBMCs, collected at surgery. The receptors derive from a male donor with early-stage non-small cell lung cancer. Each CDR3 is given with its conserved first and last residue. D genes are given only for firm matches. Size is stated for part of the rows, as once, few or many counts, or as a class when the clone is expanded.

size	D	V	J	CDR3	DNA
many	-	TRBV4-1	TRBJ1-2	CASSQDPISPWEGYTF	TGCGCCAGCAGCCAAGACCCAATTTCACCATGGGAGGGCTACACCTTC
many	TRBD2	TRBV7-2	TRBJ2-1	CASSLQRTSGEQFF	TGTGCCAGCAGCTTACAAAGGACTAGCGGAGAGCAGTTCTTC
-	-	TRBV18	TRBJ1-4	CASSSTRGNEKLFF	TGTGCCAGCTCATCTACTCGGGGGAATGAAAAACTGTTTTTT
many	TRBD2	TRBV30	TRBJ2-3	CAWRTSGTDTQYF	TGTGCCTGGAGGACTAGCGGGACAGATACGCAGTATTTT
many	TRBD2	TRBV20-1	TRBJ2-7	CSATDRESGRGEQYF	TGCAGTGCTACTGACAGGGAGAGCGGGAGGGGCGAGCAGTACTTC
few	-	TRBV19	TRBJ1-1	CASSIEDQSYTEAFF	TGTGCCAGTAGTATCGAAGACCAATCCTACACTGAAGCTTTCTTT
few	TRBD1	TRBV5-1	TRBJ2-7	CASSTFQGASGEQYF	TGCGCCAGCAGCACCTTTCAGGGGGCCTCTGGGGAGCAGTACTTC
few	-	TRBV5-1	TRBJ2-5	CASSLSPAGQETQYF	TGCGCCAGCAGCTTGTCCCCGGCAGGCCAAGAGACCCAGTACTTC
many	-	TRBV7-9	TRBJ2-5	CASSHIAGEETQYF	TGTGCCAGCAGCCATATCGCAGGGGAAGAGACCCAGTACTTC
-	TRBD1	TRBV6-1	TRBJ1-3	CASVPRGLSGNTIYF	TGTGCCAGCGTGCCCAGGGGGCTCTCTGGAAACACCATATATTTT
-	-	TRBV15	TRBJ1-4	CATSTDRANEKLFF	TGTGCCACCAGCACGGACAGAGCAAATGAAAAACTGTTTTTT
many	TRBD2	TRBV11-2	TRBJ2-3	CASSLLAGVITDTQYF	TGTGCCAGCAGCTTACTAGCGGGAGTTATCACAGATACGCAGTATTTT
many	-	TRBV6-1	TRBJ1-5	CASSVSTGTGAVQPQHF	TGTGCCAGCAGTGTATCAACCGGGACCGGGGCGGTACAGCCCCAGCATTTT
many	TRBD2	TRBV19	TRBJ2-1	CASSSRGSGKSPSSYNEQFF	TGTGCCAGTAGTTCCCGTGGTAGCGGGAAGTCCCCTAGCTCCTACAATGAGCAGTTCTTC
-	TRBD2	TRBV7-9	TRBJ2-1	CASLQSGSSYNEQFF	TGTGCCAGCCTCCAAAGCGGGAGTTCCTACAATGAGCAGTTCTTC
many	-	TRBV7-2	TRBJ2-2	CASSLASGGDTGELFF	TGTGCCAGCAGCTTAGCTAGCGGAGGGGACACCGGGGAGCTGTTTTTT
-	-	TRBV29-1	TRBJ2-5	CSVEGLGNLQETQYF	TGCAGCGTTGAAGGGCTGGGGAACCTCCAAGAGACCCAGTACTTC
-	-	TRBV6-5	TRBJ1-6	CASSYSFNNSPLHF	TGTGCCAGCAGTTACTCCTTCAATAATTCACCCCTCCACTTT
-	-	TRBV3-1	TRBJ2-3	CASSQGSGVWTQYF	TGTGCCAGCAGCCAAGGTTCGGGAGTGTGGACGCAGTATTTT
many	-	TRBV25-1	TRBJ2-7	CASSELGAGGEQYF	TGTGCCAGCAGTGAATTAGGGGCGGGTGGAGAGCAGTACTTC
-	-	TRBV19	TRBJ2-2	CASSIVDGGLFF	TGTGCCAGTAGTATAGTCGACGGGGGGCTGTTTTTT
many	-	TRBV29-1	TRBJ1-2	CSVVRGNDGYTF	TGCAGCGTTGTGAGAGGGAACGACGGCTACACCTTC
many	-	TRBV5-1	TRBJ2-5	CASSPHGETQYF	TGCGCCAGCAGCCCACACGGGGAGACCCAGTACTTC
-	-	TRBV7-2	TRBJ2-3	CASSLQKRDPQYF	TGTGCCAGCAGCTTACAGAAAAGGGATCCGCAGTATTTT
many	TRBD1	TRBV5-4	TRBJ1-1	CASSETGQMNTEAFF	TGTGCCAGCAGCGAAACGGGACAGATGAACACTGAAGCTTTCTTT
many	-	TRBV27	TRBJ1-1	CASSRGDRGTEAFF	TGTGCCAGCAGCAGAGGAGATAGGGGCACTGAAGCTTTCTTT
many	TRBD1	TRBV6-2/TRBV6-3	TRBJ1-3	CASSWTGKSGNTIYF	TGTGCCAGCAGTTGGACAGGGAAGAGTGGAAACACCATATATTTT
many	-	TRBV20-1	TRBJ2-3	CSAAAMGAGADTQYF	TGCAGTGCTGCCGCCATGGGGGCGGGAGCAGATACGCAGTATTTT
many	-	TRBV2	TRBJ2-1	CASSLSAGTFNEQFF	TGTGCCAGCAGTCTCAGCGCCGGGACCTTCAATGAGCAGTTCTTC
-	-	TRBV7-2	TRBJ1-5	CASSLVGQGYQPQHF	TGTGCCAGCAGCTTAGTTGGGCAGGGCTATCAGCCCCAGCATTTT
many	TRBD1	TRBV12-3/TRBV12-4	TRBJ2-3	CASSRNRGRGRDTQYF	TGTGCCAGCAGCCGGAACAGGGGACGGGGAAGAGATACGCAGTATTTT
many	-	TRBV5-1	TRBJ2-3	CASTTGTVTDTQYF	TGCGCCAGCACGACAGGTACAGTCACAGATACGCAGTATTTT
-	TRBD1	TRBV6-6	TRBJ1-4	CASIMTPGQGATNEKLFF	TGTGCCAGCATTATGACACCGGGACAGGGTGCAACTAATGAAAAACTGTTTTTT
many	-	TRBV21-1	TRBJ1-5	CASSKARQPQHF	TGTGCCAGCAGCAAAGCTAGACAGCCCCAGCATTTT
many	-	TRBV28	TRBJ1-4	CASSLFQEINEKLFF	TGTGCCAGCAGTTTATTCCAGGAGATAAATGAAAAACTGTTTTTT
many	TRBD1	TRBV11-2	TRBJ2-7	CASSPRDRYSYEQYF	TGTGCCAGCAGCCCACGGGACAGGTATTCCTACGAGCAGTACTTC
many	-	TRBV20-1	TRBJ2-3	CSARETSTDTQYF	TGCAGTGCTAGAGAAACAAGCACAGATACGCAGTATTTT
many	-	TRBV7-2	TRBJ2-6	CASSLHSSGANVLTF	TGTGCCAGCAGCCTCCACAGCTCTGGGGCCAACGTCCTGACTTTC
few	-	TRBV6-6	TRBJ1-4	CASSTQGFNEKLFF	TGTGCCAGCAGTACACAGGGTTTTAATGAAAAACTGTTTTTT
many	-	TRBV21-1	TRBJ2-3	CASSIGLAGVSDTQYF	TGTGCCAGCAGCATAGGACTAGCGGGAGTTTCGGATACGCAGTATTTT
many	TRBD2	TRBV7-3	TRBJ2-1	CASSLRLAGEDYNEQFF	TGTGCCAGCAGCTTAAGACTAGCGGGAGAGGACTACAATGAGCAGTTCTTC
few	-	TRBV7-9	TRBJ2-7	CASSFDRPSSYEQYF	TGTGCCAGCAGCTTCGACAGGCCGAGCTCCTACGAGCAGTACTTC
many	-	TRBV7-6	TRBJ1-3	CASSARSGNTIYF	TGTGCCAGCAGCGCCCGCTCTGGAAACACCATATATTTT
-	TRBD1	TRBV19	TRBJ2-6	CASSIGTGSSGANVLTF	TGTGCCAGTAGTATCGGGACAGGGAGCTCTGGGGCCAACGTCCTGACTTTC
many	-	TRBV2	TRBJ2-5	CASSETETQYF	TGTGCCAGCAGTGAAACGGAGACCCAGTACTTC
few	-	TRBV3-1	TRBJ2-7	CASSQAPKPSYEQYF	TGTGCCAGCAGCCAAGCTCCCAAGCCATCCTACGAGCAGTACTTC
many	-	TRBV11-2	TRBJ2-7	CASSLGRAYEQYF	TGTGCCAGCAGCTTGGGCAGGGCGTACGAGCAGTACTTC
many	-	TRBV7-9	TRBJ2-2	CASSGPNTGELFF	TGTGCCAGCAGCGGTCCGAACACCGGGGAGCTGTTTTTT
few	TRBD1	TRBV12-3/TRBV12-4	TRBJ1-3	CASSPQGATGNTIYF	TGTGCCAGCAGTCCCCAGGGGGCTACGGGAAACACCATATATTTT
many	TRBD1	TRBV7-9	TRBJ1-1	CASSPAGQGENTEAFF	TGTGCCAGCAGCCCCGCGGGACAGGGGGAAAACACTGAAGCTTTCTTT
many	TRBD2	TRBV5-1	TRBJ2-5	CASSPSGEETQYF	TGCGCCAGCAGCCCTAGCGGGGAAGAGACCCAGTACTTC
many	TRBD1	TRBV28	TRBJ2-3	CASRRDRADTQYF	TGTGCCAGCAGGCGGGACAGGGCAGATACGCAGTATTTT
many	-	TRBV6-1	TRBJ1-6	CASSDSFYLNSPLHF	TGTGCCAGCAGTGACAGTTTCTACCTTAATTCACCCCTCCACTTT
many	TRBD1	TRBV20-1	TRBJ1-4	CSASGTGGAREKLFF	TGCAGTGCTTCCGGGACAGGGGGCGCACGGGAAAAACTGTTTTTT
many	-	TRBV29-1	TRBJ2-7	CSVGQVSSYEQYF	TGCAGCGTTGGACAGGTCAGCTCCTACGAGCAGTACTTC
many	TRBD2	TRBV27	TRBJ2-1	CASKSSGVPYNEQFF	TGTGCCAGCAAGAGTAGCGGGGTTCCCTACAATGAGCAGTTCTTC
medium-sized	-	TRBV11-2	TRBJ2-3	CASSGLRGKTDTQYF	TGTGCCAGCAGCGGGTTGCGCGGGAAGACAGATACGCAGTATTTT
many	TRBD2	TRBV9	TRBJ2-1	CASSAGLADYNEQFF	TGTGCCAGCAGCGCGGGACTAGCGGACTACAATGAGCAGTTCTTC
many	TRBD1	TRBV27	TRBJ1-2	CASSFRRQGNGYTF	TGTGCCAGCAGTTTCAGGAGACAGGGTAACGGCTACACCTTC